The T cell receptor (beta chain) under discussion was sequenced for a study of identical twins. Study-wide findings and caveats: A cross-sectional statistical analysis, not follow-up of the same donors, supported the conclusions. Part of the zero-insertion signal could reflect confounding by invariant MAIT and iNKT cells.

TCRdb reprocessed the 5' RACE reads via MiXCR and lists one record per CDR3 protein. This sample has 1.5 million to 2 million distinct CDR3 sequences, with more than 30% found just once. V was clipped by 4 bases and J by 5 bases, with 20 bases between them. CDR3 length: 16 residues. Per germline, CDR1 SGHRS and CDR2 YFSETQ. As concerns this clonotype: Its antigen is unidentified.

The source is a newborn girl in good health. This chain joins TRBV5-1 and TRBJ2-3; tentative D call: TRBD1 (6 bases). Sequenced material: cord blood. In nucleotides, the CDR3 is TGCGCCAGCAGCCGAGGAGGATTGACAGGTGGAGATACGCAGTATTTT. Translation: CASSRGGLTGGDTQYF.